One sample yielded the 28 T cell receptor beta chains listed below, sequenced in a study of T-cell memory formation after mild COVID-19. TCRdb used MiXCR to reprocess the 5' RACE reads, holding one entry per CDR3 protein. The table records 92,000 or so distinct CDR3 sequences, roughly 15% of them present only once. The sample consisted of PBMCs or a T cell subset sorted from them (not recorded which). These receptors were collected from a man between 18 and 29 years old who had mild COVID-19 (a few samples of this study predate the infection). Cell type and time point are not known.

This chain connects TRBV4-2 to TRBJ2-5; 9 bases are shared with TRBD2. The CDR3 runs to 16 residues. V was pared by 1 base and J by 4 bases, with 7 bases of the junction left unmatched. Germline values: CDR1 LGHNA, CDR2 YNFKEQ. CDR3 sequence reads: CASSQVGAGGRETQYF. The CDR3 bases are TGTGCCAGCAGCCAAGTTGGCGCGGGGGGGCGAGAGACCCAGTACTTC.

This clonotype was observed at least ten times. The J gene is TRBJ2-1, the V gene TRBV7-9; 10 nucleotides agree with TRBD2. Germline V gene sequence: CDR1 SEHNR, CDR2 FQNEAQ (reference sequence). This CDR3 contains 17 residues. Trimming removed 4 bases from V and 3 bases from J; junction bases left unmatched: 9. The CDR3 here is CASSSHLAGGHYNEQFF. The CDR3 DNA sequence: TGTGCCAGCAGCTCTCATTTAGCGGGGGGCCACTACAATGAGCAGTTCTTC.

Many counts were recorded for this clonotype. The chain employs TRBV6-6 and TRBJ2-7; D is ambiguous. The V end was cut by 5 bases, the J end by 2 bases, with 16 bases between. The CDR3 is 15 amino acids. Germline CDR1 is MNHNY and CDR2 is SVGAGI (reference sequence). CDR3 sequence reads: CASSTPGDATYEQYV. CDR3 coding DNA: TGTGCCAGCAGTACGCCAGGTGACGCTACCTACGAGCAGTACGTC.

This clonotype was seen at least ten times. The chain links TRBV5-5 to TRBJ2-1; D unclear. This CDR3 is 14 amino acids long. CDR1 and CDR2 from the germline V gene are SGHKS and YYEKEE (reference sequence). V dropped 4 bases and J dropped 3 bases, with 11 bases sitting between them. This CDR3 reads CASSPRVFYNEQFF. CDR3 in DNA: TGTGCCAGCAGCCCAAGGGTTTTCTACAATGAGCAGTTCTTC.

The sample holds many counts of this clonotype. The chain links TRBV29-1 to TRBJ2-3; TRBD2 agrees at 7 bases. Germline V gene lookup returns CDR1 SQVTM and CDR2 ANQGSEA. This CDR3 contains 18 residues. J lost 3 bases, V lost 4 bases, and 19 bases had no gene match. The CDR3 sequence: CSVVSLITTSRDTDTQYF. The CDR3, as DNA: TGCAGCGTTGTTTCCCTAATCACGACTAGCCGGGATACAGATACGCAGTATTTT.

This clonotype was seen a few times. The chain carries TRBV27 and TRBJ1-1, with D possibly being TRBD1 (5 bases). V dropped 3 bases and J dropped 4 bases, with 12 bases sitting between them. This CDR3 has 14 amino acids. Germline V CDR1 and CDR2: MNHEY, SMNVEV (reference sequence). The CDR3 here is CASSFLGGATEAFF. CDR3 coding DNA: TGTGCCAGCAGTTTCCTTGGGGGAGCCACTGAAGCTTTCTTT.

The gene calls are TRBV20-1 and TRBJ1-6, with D unclear. There are 14 residues in the CDR3. V was shortened by 6 bases and J by 6 bases, with 15 bases between the two germline ends. CDR1 is DFQATT, CDR2 SNEGSKA, per germline (reference sequence). The DNA for the CDR3 is TGCAGTGCCCGACTGGCCTTTACTAATTCACCCCTCCACTTT. This gives the protein CSARLAFTNSPLHF.

This clonotype was found many times. CDR3 DNA sequence: TGCGCCAGCAGCGAGGGGACGGCCTCCTACAATGAGCAGTTCTTC. This codes for CASSEGTASYNEQFF. This rearrangement joins TRBV4-3 to TRBJ2-1; TRBD1 or TRBD2 may be the D gene (5 bases each). The germline gives CDR1 LGHNA, CDR2 YSLEER. This CDR3 comprises 15 residues. With 5 bases removed from V and 0 bases from J, the gap between germline ends came to 11 bases.

This clonotype was found a few times. CDR3 DNA: TGCGCCAGCAGTGACATGTACGAGCAGTACTTC. This sequence encodes CASSDMYEQYF. V gene TRBV10-2 combines with J gene TRBJ2-7; D call uncertain. The CDR3 has 11 residues. The V and J ends lost 3 bases and 4 bases respectively, with 4 bases between them. CDR1 is WSHSY and CDR2 is SAAADI in the germline V gene.

The chain recombines TRBV27 with TRBJ2-5; 11 bases are a match to TRBD1. The CDR3 totals 16 residues. The V and J ends lost 5 bases and 4 bases, in that order; junction bases with no gene match: 9. Germline assignment: CDR1 MNHEY and CDR2 SMNVEV (reference sequence). Here the CDR3 DNA reads TGTGCCAGCAGTCGTCGGACAGGGGGCACGGGAGAGACCCAGTACTTC. Amino acid sequence: CASSRRTGGTGETQYF.

This clonotype appeared a few times. CDR3 DNA sequence: TGCGCCAGCAGCTTGGGTGACAGACTCCAAGAGACCCAGTACTTC. Residues: CASSLGDRLQETQYF. The chain combines TRBV5-1 with TRBJ2-5, with D possibly being TRBD1 (5 bases). Germline assignment: CDR1 SGHRS and CDR2 YFSETQ. Between the trimmed V and J ends, which lost 0 bases and 1 base, there was a span of 10 bases. The CDR3 runs to 15 residues.

V usage is TRBV28 and J usage is TRBJ2-1, with D tentatively TRBD2 (7 bases). CDR1 and CDR2 (germline): MDHEN, SYDVKM. CDR3 length equals 19 residues. V lost 2 bases to trimming and J lost 9 bases, with 29 bases between them. The CDR3 loop is CASSLPSEGGAAFAREQFF. CDR3 coding DNA: TGTGCCAGCAGTTTACCTAGCGAAGGGGGGGCAGCTTTTGCGCGTGAGCAGTTCTTC.

Comments on this clonotype: At one of its ends the junction is not consistent with the germline gene, which may arise from a read error. This chain links TRBV6-2 or TRBV6-3 with TRBJ1-2, with a possible D match to TRBD1 (6 bases). The CDR3 runs to 15 residues. In germline, CDR1 is MNHEY, CDR2 SVGEGT. This CDR3 reads CASFAHRVANYSYTF. In nucleotides, the CDR3 is TGTGCCAGCTTCGCCCACAGGGTAGCAAACTATAGCTACACCTTC.

This clonotype appeared many times. This sequence joins TRBV4-2 and TRBJ2-7; D is unresolved. The CDR3 consists of 13 residues. Per the germline V gene, CDR1 is LGHNA and CDR2 is YNFKEQ. Deletions cut 0 bases from V and 2 bases from J, with 5 bases between. Here the CDR3 reads CASSQDSAYEQYF. Written as DNA, the CDR3 is TGTGCCAGCAGCCAAGATTCCGCCTACGAGCAGTACTTC.

V is TRBV29-1 and J is TRBJ1-2; D perhaps matches TRBD1 (5 bases). Trimming cost V 7 bases and J 8 bases, with 14 bases left between them. CDR1 is SQVTM and CDR2 is ANQGSEA in the germline V gene. CDR3 size: 11 residues. The CDR3 DNA reads TGCAGCGCCGAACGGGGGAAAGGCTACACCTTC. Residues: CSAERGKGYTF.

The V call is TRBV7-9, the J call TRBJ2-3; possible D gene TRBD2, 6 bases. Germline lookup yields CDR1 SEHNR and CDR2 FQNEAQ (reference sequence). The CDR3 is made up of 17 amino acids. Trimming removed 3 bases at V and 3 bases at J, with 19 bases between. CDR3 DNA sequence: TGTGCCAGCAGCTTCCCCGCCAGACTAGACTATACAGATACGCAGTATTTT. Amino acid sequence: CASSFPARLDYTDTQYF.

The CDR3 protein is CASGKGGSNSPLHF. The CDR3 region has the DNA TGTGCCAGCGGAAAAGGGGGCAGTAATTCACCCCTCCACTTT. V gene TRBV9 combines with J gene TRBJ1-6; TRBD1 aligns across 7 bases. Germline V CDR1 and CDR2: SGDLS, YYNGEE. The J segment lost 6 bases and the V segment lost 7 bases, leaving 7 bases of the junction unmatched. The CDR3 covers 14 residues.

This clonotype was seen more than once but under ten times. The V call is TRBV4-2, the J call TRBJ2-1; D not certain. V lost 1 base and J 5 bases, leaving 6 bases between the germline ends. Germline V CDR1 and CDR2: LGHNA, YNFKEQ. This CDR3 spans 13 amino acids. The CDR3 loop is CASSQVADNEQFF. The CDR3 region has the DNA TGTGCCAGCAGCCAAGTCGCTGACAATGAGCAGTTCTTC.

This clonotype was recorded a few times. The V call is TRBV11-2, the J call TRBJ2-5, with 9 bases matching TRBD2. CDR3 length: 15 amino acids. The ends lost 5 bases at V and 2 bases at J; junction bases unmatched: 6. Per the germline V gene, CDR1 is SGHAT and CDR2 is FQNNGV. The DNA for the CDR3 is TGTGCCAGCAGCCGGACTAGCGTTATTCAAGAGACCCAGTACTTC. Its translation is CASSRTSVIQETQYF. Full variable domain (remainder filled in from reference TRBV11-2 and TRBJ2-5): EAGVAQSPRYKIIEKRQSVAFWCNPISGHATLYWYQQILGQGPKLLIQFQNNGVVDDSQLPKDRFSAERLKGVDSTLKIQPAKLEDSAVYLCASSRTSVIQETQYFGPGTRLLVL.

V usage is TRBV28 and J usage is TRBJ1-2; weak D call: TRBD1 (5 bases). Germline V lookup: CDR1 MDHEN, CDR2 SYDVKM. V lost 3 bases to trimming and J lost 4 bases, with 12 bases between them. The CDR3 has 14 residues. The CDR3 DNA reads TGTGCCAGCAGTTTGGAAGGCGGGGGCTATGGCTACACCTTC. Encoded protein: CASSLEGGGYGYTF.

This clonotype was counted ten times or more. The chain has TRBV7-2 and TRBJ1-5; D ambiguous. There are 16 residues in the CDR3. Trimming cost V 5 bases and J 1 base, with 15 bases left between them. CDR1 and CDR2 from the germline V gene are SGHTA and FQGNSA. The CDR3: CASSRSGLRSNQPQHF. The CDR3 DNA is TGTGCCAGCAGCCGATCAGGACTTCGGAGCAATCAGCCCCAGCATTTT.

CDR3 protein: CASSLGHNTEAFF. The CDR3 nucleotides are TGTGCCAGCAGCTTGGGGCACAACACTGAAGCTTTCTTT. This chain uses TRBV5-5 with TRBJ1-1; D is uncertain. Germline V gene data show CDR1 as SGHKS and CDR2 as YYEKEE (reference sequence). The CDR3 extends over 13 amino acids. Trimming took off 0 bases at V and 2 bases at J, with 5 bases between the two ends.

This clonotype was recorded a few times. The V and J genes are TRBV7-3 and TRBJ2-3; TRBD2 matches 10 bases. This CDR3 has 15 residues. The ends lost 5 bases at V and 4 bases at J; junction bases unmatched: 6. From germline, CDR1 is SGHTA and CDR2 FQGTGA. The CDR3 region is CASSPLAGLPDTQYF. CDR3 bases: TGTGCCAGCAGCCCACTAGCGGGGTTGCCAGATACGCAGTATTTT.

This clonotype was detected many times. This chain joins TRBV27 and TRBJ2-1; possibly TRBD1 or TRBD2 for D (5 bases each). CDR3 length: 14 amino acids. V lost 8 bases and J lost 3, with 14 bases in between. The V gene's germline CDR1 is MNHEY and CDR2 SMNVEV (reference sequence). The CDR3 nucleotides read TGTGCCAGCGGAATCGGGACGTACTACAATGAGCAGTTCTTC. Translating it yields CASGIGTYYNEQFF.

V and J are TRBV6-5 and TRBJ1-2, with D possibly matching TRBD1 (6 bases). Germline V lookup: CDR1 MNHEY, CDR2 SVGAGI. Trimming cost V 2 bases and J 7 bases, with 11 bases left between them. CDR3 length equals 13 residues. The CDR3 coding sequence is TGTGCCAGCAGTTACGGGGGCCGCAGTGGCTACACCTTC. Translating it yields CASSYGGRSGYTF.

This clonotype was found a few times. The chain combines TRBV2 with TRBJ2-7, with 13 bases identical to TRBD2. V gave up 11 bases and J gave up 2 bases; unmatched junction bases: 6. This CDR3 comprises 14 residues. CDR1 SNHLY and CDR2 FYNNEI come from the germline V gene. CDR3 nucleotide sequence: TGTGCCTTAATCGGACTAGCGGGGGCCTACGAGCAGTACTTC. As protein: CALIGLAGAYEQYF. The entire variable domain, with the rest obtained from reference TRBV2 and TRBJ2-7, is as follows: EPEVTQTPSHQVTQMGQEVILRCVPISNHLYFYWYRQILGQKVEFLVSFYNNEISEKSEIFDDQFSVERPDGSNFTLKIRSTKLEDSAMYFCALIGLAGAYEQYFGPGTRLTVT.

This clonotype was detected a few times. This rearrangement joins TRBV27 to TRBJ1-2; maybe TRBD1 (6 bases). The CDR3 loop spans 15 amino acids. V was cut by 8 bases and J by 7 bases, with 23 bases left in between. Germline V gene sequence: CDR1 MNHEY, CDR2 SMNVEV (reference sequence). DNA for the CDR3: TGTGCCAGCTCCTTAGCCGAGGGGGGCTATAGTGGCTACACCTTC. Residues: CASSLAEGGYSGYTF.

This clonotype was detected only a few times. The chain has TRBV5-1 and TRBJ2-7; 7 bases agree with TRBD1. CDR3 length: 14 residues. Germline V gene lookup returns CDR1 SGHRS and CDR2 YFSETQ. V was clipped by 0 bases and J by 7 bases; unmatched bases: 7. The DNA for the CDR3 is TGCGCCAGCAGCTTGGCCCCAGGGGGAAAGGAGCAGTACTTC. Translating it yields CASSLAPGGKEQYF.